What follows are 28 T cell receptor beta chains derived from one specimen sequenced in a study of healthy donors' naive CD4 and CD8 T cells. A linear amplification protocol produced the TCR libraries from 400 to 550 ng of total RNA. TCRdb processed the reads anew with MiXCR; each CDR3 protein has one entry. The sample records approximately 180,000 distinct CDR3 sequences, 65% to 75% being singletons. The sequencing input was naive CD4+ and CD8+ T cells sorted from blood, pooled from several donors. The receptors originated from a pool of human donors in good health; the sample pools cells from several healthy donors.

This clonotype has only a few counts. CDR3 DNA sequence: TGTGCCAGCTCGGACAGGCCGAACACTGAAGCTTTCTTT. Amino acids: CASSDRPNTEAFF. This chain connects TRBV19 to TRBJ1-1; 7 nucleotides match TRBD1. Per germline, CDR1 LNHDA and CDR2 SQIVND (reference sequence). V lost 9 bases to trimming and J lost 1 base; unmatched junction nucleotides: 5. This CDR3 is 13 amino acids long. Full variable domain (missing parts from reference TRBV19 and TRBJ1-1): DGGITQSPKYLFRKEGQNVTLSCEQNLNHDAMYWYRQDPGQGLRLIYYSQIVNDFQKGDIAEGYSVSREKKESFPLTVTSAQKNPTAFYLCASSDRPNTEAFFGQGTRLTVV.

This clonotype was seen once. This chain joins TRBV30 and TRBJ1-1; 11 bases map to TRBD1. Germline CDR1 reads GTSNPN; CDR2 reads SVGIG (reference sequence). CDR3 size: 13 residues. V shed 4 bases, J shed 10 bases, and the junction held 8 bases outside the gene matches. CDR3 protein: CAWTEDRGHGAFF. Written as DNA, the CDR3 is TGTGCCTGGACCGAGGACAGGGGGCACGGAGCTTTCTTT.

V usage is TRBV29-1 and J usage is TRBJ1-1, with TRBD1 matching 7 bases. Germline CDR1 reads SQVTM; CDR2 reads ANQGSEA. J was trimmed by 1 base and V by 5 bases; bases with no gene match: 7. The CDR3 extends over 14 amino acids. CDR3 coding DNA: TGCAGCGTTACCCTCCGGGACAGGAACACTGAAGCTTTCTTT. Its translation is CSVTLRDRNTEAFF.

The CDR3 is CSVDGLGSQYF. In DNA form, the CDR3 reads TGCAGCGTTGATGGCCTCGGTTCCCAGTACTTC. The gene calls are TRBV29-1 and TRBJ2-5; D is undetermined. V shed 3 bases and J shed 9 bases, with 11 bases lying between them. The CDR3 has 11 residues. The germline V gene encodes CDR1 SQVTM and CDR2 ANQGSEA.

This chain uses TRBV12-3 or TRBV12-4 with TRBJ1-5; unclear D gene. The CDR3 extends over 15 amino acids. The V gene lost 3 bases and the J gene lost 2 bases, with 11 bases spanning the gap. CDR3 DNA: TGTGCCAGCAGTTTTTCTGGGGATGGCAATCAGCCCCAGCATTTT. Translation: CASSFSGDGNQPQHF.

V is TRBV28 and J is TRBJ2-7; perhaps TRBD2 as D (5 bases). The ends were cut back, 8 bases at V and 3 bases at J, with 14 bases in the middle. The length of the CDR3 is 13 residues. Germline CDR1 is MDHEN and CDR2 is SYDVKM. This chain's CDR3 is CASHTHGLYEQYF. CDR3 sequence (DNA): TGTGCCAGCCATACTCACGGACTCTACGAGCAGTACTTC. The entire variable domain, with the rest obtained from reference TRBV28 and TRBJ2-7, is as follows: DVKVTQSSRYLVKRTGEKVFLECVQDMDHENMFWYRQDPGLGLRLIYFSYDVKMKEKGDIPEGYSVSREKKERFSLILESASTNQTSMYLCASHTHGLYEQYFGPGTRLTVT.

The sample holds a few counts of this clonotype. The chain couples TRBV27 to TRBJ2-6, with D possibly TRBD1 on 6 matching bases. Germline-derived CDR1 and CDR2 are MNHEY and SMNVEV (reference sequence). The CDR3 extends over 16 amino acids. V lost 7 bases, J lost 2 bases, and 15 bases lay in between. CDR3 sequence: CASTRQWGPGANVLTF. The CDR3 nucleotides read TGTGCCAGCACCCGACAATGGGGGCCTGGGGCCAACGTCCTGACTTTC.

This chain uses TRBV2 with TRBJ2-1; D is unclear. The V end was cut by 0 bases, the J end by 14 bases, with 23 bases between. The CDR3 consists of 16 residues. Germline V gives CDR1 SNHLY, CDR2 FYNNEI. The CDR3 DNA follows: TGTGCCAGCAGTGAAGCACAGAACTCTGGCCACCCGAGGAAGTTCTTC. Amino acids: CASSEAQNSGHPRKFF.

V usage is TRBV4-3 and J usage is TRBJ2-1, with TRBD1 matching over 8 bases. Germline loops: CDR1 LGHNA, CDR2 YSLEER. The V segment lost 4 bases and the J segment 7 bases; nucleotides outside the gene matches: 3. The CDR3 sequence is 13 residues long. DNA of the CDR3: TGCGCCAGCAGCCTCCGACAGGGGAATGAGCAGTTCTTC. This encodes CASSLRQGNEQFF.

The chain combines TRBV28 with TRBJ2-7; D is perhaps TRBD1 (8 bases). The CDR3 is made up of 18 amino acids. Trimming cost V 8 bases and J 2 bases, with 28 bases left between them. From germline, CDR1 is MDHEN and CDR2 SYDVKM. CDR3 sequence reads: CASYHRRQLADRAYEQYF. The CDR3 DNA reads as TGTGCCAGCTACCACCGCAGACAGCTAGCGGACAGGGCCTACGAGCAGTACTTC. The variable domain in full, completed from reference TRBV28 and TRBJ2-7, reads DVKVTQSSRYLVKRTGEKVFLECVQDMDHENMFWYRQDPGLGLRLIYFSYDVKMKEKGDIPEGYSVSREKKERFSLILESASTNQTSMYLCASYHRRQLADRAYEQYFGPGTRLTVT.

V gene TRBV15 combines with J gene TRBJ2-3, with TRBD2 matching over 8 bases. The junction had 13 bases not matched to a gene; V was cut back by 0 bases and J by 2 bases. The CDR3 extends over 19 amino acids. In germline, CDR1 is LNHNV, CDR2 YYDKDF (reference sequence). CDR3 sequence: CATSRDRGTRRAPTDTQYF. CDR3 nucleotides: TGTGCCACCAGCAGAGATAGAGGGACTAGACGAGCACCCACAGATACGCAGTATTTT.

This clonotype was detected a few times. The chain has TRBV19 and TRBJ1-2, with D uncertain. CDR3 size: 16 residues. The V gene lost 8 bases and the J gene lost 0 bases, with 19 bases spanning the gap. Germline loops: CDR1 LNHDA, CDR2 SQIVND (reference sequence). The CDR3 DNA follows: TGTGCCAGTTTTTCCGCTGTCGGCAGATCTAACTATGGCTACACCTTC. Its translation is CASFSAVGRSNYGYTF. Combining the CDR3 with reference TRBV19 and TRBJ1-2 gives the whole variable domain DGGITQSPKYLFRKEGQNVTLSCEQNLNHDAMYWYRQDPGQGLRLIYYSQIVNDFQKGDIAEGYSVSREKKESFPLTVTSAQKNPTAFYLCASFSAVGRSNYGYTFGSGTRLTVV.

In its sample, this clonotype was seen a few times. The genes are TRBV30 and TRBJ2-1; 9 nucleotides line up with TRBD1. With 0 bases clipped from V and 7 bases from J, the junction kept 4 bases outside the gene matches. CDR1 is GTSNPN, CDR2 SVGIG, per germline (reference sequence). The CDR3 runs 14 residues. The CDR3 region has the DNA TGTGCCTGGAGTGTCGGGACAGGGTATAATGAGCAGTTCTTC. Translation: CAWSVGTGYNEQFF.

The genes are TRBV29-1 and TRBJ2-5; D remains ambiguous. There are 12 residues in the CDR3. V lost 6 bases, J lost 2 bases, and 10 bases lay in between. Looked up from germline, CDR1 is SQVTM and CDR2 is ANQGSEA. CDR3 sequence: CSVSGIQETQYF. In nucleotides, the CDR3 is TGCAGCGTATCTGGGATACAAGAGACCCAGTACTTC.

The chain carries TRBV12-3 or TRBV12-4 and TRBJ2-2; D gene ambiguous. V lost 7 bases to trimming and J lost 2 bases, with 5 bases between them. The CDR3 sequence is 12 residues long. The CDR3 coding sequence is TGTGCCAGCAACCTAAACACCGGGGAGCTGTTTTTT. This translates into CASNLNTGELFF.

In DNA form, the CDR3 reads TGTGCCTGGAGTGTGTCAGGGGGCCCCTACGAGCAGTACTTC. It specifies CAWSVSGGPYEQYF. The J gene is TRBJ2-7, the V gene TRBV30; 8 positions match TRBD1. CDR3 length equals 14 residues. Germline loops: CDR1 GTSNPN, CDR2 SVGIG (reference sequence). V gave up 0 bases and J gave up 2 bases; unmatched junction bases: 3.

This sequence joins TRBV19 and TRBJ1-1; D call uncertain. The CDR3 has 13 residues. Germline V gene sequence: CDR1 LNHDA, CDR2 SQIVND (reference sequence). V lost 3 bases and J 2 bases, leaving 7 bases between the germline ends. CDR3 sequence: CASSIDSNTEAFF. In nucleotides, the CDR3 is TGTGCCAGTAGTATTGACTCCAACACTGAAGCTTTCTTT.

The V call is TRBV6-2 or TRBV6-3, the J call TRBJ1-5; D call uncertain. The length of the CDR3 is 13 residues. V was shortened by 8 bases and J by 0 bases, with 8 bases between the two germline ends. Germline CDR1 MNHEY, CDR2 SVGEGT. Here the CDR3 DNA reads TGTGCCAGCCGACGGTATAGCAATCAGCCCCAGCATTTT. This encodes CASRRYSNQPQHF.

The chain carries TRBV29-1 and TRBJ2-1, with TRBD2 identical over 7 bases. V shed 7 bases, J shed 10 bases, and the junction held 10 bases outside the gene matches. In germline, CDR1 is SQVTM, CDR2 ANQGSEA. This CDR3 is 12 amino acids long. The CDR3 DNA reads TGCAGCGCCCTCCCTAGCGGTTACGAGCAGTTCTTC. Protein sequence: CSALPSGYEQFF.

This clonotype was recorded a few times. This chain connects TRBV5-4 to TRBJ1-2, with 9 bases matching TRBD1. The CDR3 sequence is 13 residues long. With 1 base clipped from V and 6 bases from J, the junction kept 1 base outside the gene matches. The V gene's germline CDR1 is SGHNT and CDR2 YYREEE (reference sequence). In DNA form, the CDR3 reads TGTGCCAGCAGCTTGACAGGGGGCAATGGCTACACCTTC. Translated, it gives CASSLTGGNGYTF.

The V and J genes are TRBV10-3 and TRBJ2-7; no clear D gene. CDR1 and CDR2 from the germline V gene are ENHRY and SYGVKD. The CDR3 has 13 residues. V gave up 8 bases and J gave up 0 bases, with 11 bases separating them. The CDR3: CAILGENSYEQYF. The CDR3 DNA reads TGTGCCATCCTTGGGGAAAACTCCTACGAGCAGTACTTC.

The V gene is TRBV6-2 or TRBV6-3, the J gene TRBJ1-5; possible D gene TRBD1, 6 bases. Trimming took 5 bases from V and 6 from J, leaving 14 bases between them. Germline V lookup: CDR1 MNHEY, CDR2 SVGEGT. The CDR3 covers 14 residues. The chain's CDR3 is CASSLFGTPQPQHF. DNA of the CDR3: TGTGCCAGCAGTCTATTTGGGACACCTCAGCCCCAGCATTTT.

This clonotype was recorded a few times. The chain has TRBV4-1 and TRBJ2-7; D perhaps matches TRBD2 (5 bases). The ends were cut back, 1 base at V and 6 bases at J, with 10 bases in the middle. The CDR3 has 13 residues. The V gene's germline CDR1 is MGHRA and CDR2 YSYEKL. CDR3 loop: CASSQVAGSEQYF. The CDR3 nucleotides are TGCGCCAGCAGCCAAGTGGCGGGCTCCGAGCAGTACTTC.

Here the CDR3 DNA reads TGTGCCAGCAGTTTCCTAGTGACCAGAGGGACCCAGTACTTC. This gives the protein CASSFLVTRGTQYF. The V gene is TRBV27, the J gene TRBJ2-5; the D is unclear. Germline V CDR1 and CDR2: MNHEY, SMNVEV (reference sequence). The V end lost 3 bases, the J end lost 7 bases, and 15 bases lay between the germline ends. The CDR3 covers 14 residues.

The count of this clonotype is one. The chain employs TRBV29-1 and TRBJ1-2; 10 bases map to TRBD1. CDR1 and CDR2 from the germline V gene are SQVTM and ANQGSEA. V gave up 7 bases and J gave up 10 bases; unmatched junction bases: 12. CDR3 size: 13 residues. The CDR3 DNA reads TGCAGCGCCGCGGGACAGGGGAACGGGGACTACACCTTC. The encoded protein is CSAAGQGNGDYTF.

This clonotype occurred a few times. The V call is TRBV5-6, the J call TRBJ1-2; D possibly corresponds to TRBD1 (5 bases). CDR1 and CDR2 (germline): SGHDT, YYEEEE. This CDR3 contains 15 residues. The germline V and J ends were trimmed by 4 bases and 4 bases, with 17 bases remaining between them. The CDR3 bases are TGTGCCAGCAGCACCGGCGAGGGGAGGATCTATGGCTACACCTTC. The encoded protein is CASSTGEGRIYGYTF.

This clonotype has a handful of counts. The chain combines TRBV10-3 with TRBJ2-7; D is uncertain. This CDR3 is 13 amino acids long. CDR1 and CDR2 (germline): ENHRY, SYGVKD. Trimming pared 2 bases from V and 4 bases from J, leaving 9 bases between. CDR3 in amino acids: CAISESSWYEQYF. CDR3 DNA sequence: TGTGCCATCAGTGAGAGTAGCTGGTACGAGCAGTACTTC.

The J gene is TRBJ1-3, the V gene TRBV29-1; D not certain. Germline V gives CDR1 SQVTM, CDR2 ANQGSEA. This CDR3 comprises 13 residues. Between the trimmed V and J ends, which lost 6 bases and 3 bases, there was a span of 12 bases. The CDR3 region is CSVADHIGNTIYF. The DNA of the CDR3 is TGCAGCGTCGCGGATCATATTGGAAACACCATATATTTT.